This is a list of T cell receptor beta chains from one sample in a study of human T cells and chemical hapten exposure. TCRdb reanalysed the RACE reads using MiXCR and keeps one entry per CDR3 protein. The sample has approximately 57,000 distinct CDR3 sequences; 9.3% are singletons. The sample in question was whole blood, obtained in connection with sensitization to the hapten diphenylcyclopropenone (DPC). These TCRs come from a woman aged 35 to 49 with alopecia areata. Some clones in this sample may be carry-over from other donors' samples. CDR3s include the opening cysteine and the closing phenylalanine or tryptophan. The order of the fields is clone size, V gene, CDR3 length, J gene, D gene, CDR3 DNA, CDR3 protein. A D gene is named only where the DNA matches it firmly. Where a row states a size, it is once, few, many or the class of an expanded clone; other rows omit it.

few	TRBV5-6	14	TRBJ1-6	TRBD1	TGTGCCAGCAGCTTCGGGGACAGTTATTCACCCCTCCACTTT	CASSFGDSYSPLHF
many	TRBV6-2/TRBV6-3	11	TRBJ1-1	.	TGTGCCAGCAGTTACTCGAGAGAAGCTTTCTTT	CASSYSREAFF
.	TRBV11-3	16	TRBJ2-1	TRBD2	TGTGCCAGCAGCTTGGACCTGAGCGGGGGCCACAATGAGCAGTTCTTC	CASSLDLSGGHNEQFF
many	TRBV4-2	18	TRBJ2-6	.	TGTGCCAGCAGCTCCCGGGCGGGACCGAGCTCTGGGGCCAACGTCCTGACTTTC	CASSSRAGPSSGANVLTF
.	TRBV3-1	13	TRBJ2-2	TRBD2	TGTGCCAGCAGCCCTAGCGGGGCCGGGGAGCTGTTTTTT	CASSPSGAGELFF
many	TRBV2	17	TRBJ2-3	TRBD2	TGTGCCAGCAGTGAATCTGGGAGCGGGGGGAGCACAGATACGCAGTATTTT	CASSESGSGGSTDTQYF
.	TRBV11-2	15	TRBJ1-6	TRBD1	TGTGCCAGCAGCTCGGACAGGACTCTTAATTCACCCCTCCACTTT	CASSSDRTLNSPLHF
.	TRBV4-3	16	TRBJ1-1	TRBD1	TGCGCCAGCAGCCAAGACGGGACAGCTCCGTCCAGAGAAGCTTTCTTT	CASSQDGTAPSREAFF
many	TRBV5-1	15	TRBJ2-5	.	TGCGCCAGCAGCTTGGGCGATCGATCACAAGAGACCCAGTACTTC	CASSLGDRSQETQYF
.	TRBV11-2	17	TRBJ2-7	TRBD1	TGTGCCAGCAGCCTCGGGACAGGGGGCTTATTCTCCTACGAGCAGTACTTC	CASSLGTGGLFSYEQYF
many	TRBV11-2	14	TRBJ2-3	.	TGTGCCAGCAGCGTCCTGGAGGGCGAAGATACGCAGTATTTT	CASSVLEGEDTQYF
many	TRBV29-1	13	TRBJ1-4	.	TGCAGCGTTGTAAGGCAGGGATATGAAAAACTGTTTTTT	CSVVRQGYEKLFF
many	TRBV5-1	17	TRBJ2-1	TRBD2	TGCGCCAGCAGCGTTTTGCTAGCGGGGGGGCTTAACAATGAGCAGTTCTTC	CASSVLLAGGLNNEQFF
many	TRBV28	15	TRBJ2-7	TRBD2	TGTGCCAGCAGTTTTAGCGGGGGGGTCTCCTACGAGCAGTACTTC	CASSFSGGVSYEQYF
many	TRBV6-6	12	TRBJ1-5	.	TGTGCCAGCAGTTACGAGATAGGGGCCCAGCATTTT	CASSYEIGAQHF
many	TRBV7-2	16	TRBJ2-1	TRBD2	TGTGCCAGCAGCTGGCCCCGGGCTAGCGGGGGCGATGAGCAGTTCTTC	CASSWPRASGGDEQFF
few	TRBV20-1	16	TRBJ1-6	.	TGCAGTGCTCCCGACAGGACGGAGGGTAATAATTCACCCCTCCACTTT	CSAPDRTEGNNSPLHF
.	TRBV3-1	12	TRBJ1-6	.	TGTGCCAGCAGTCTAAGAAATTCACCCCTCCACTTT	CASSLRNSPLHF
few	TRBV7-2	16	TRBJ2-7	TRBD1	TGTGCCAGCAGCCCCCCGTATGGACAGGACTCCTACGAGCAGTACTTC	CASSPPYGQDSYEQYF
many	TRBV20-1	15	TRBJ2-3	.	TGCAGTGCTAGAGATTTAACCGGGGTACGCGATACGCAGTATTTT	CSARDLTGVRDTQYF
many	TRBV30	15	TRBJ1-5	.	TGTGCCTGGAGTGTACTTGGAGGAAGCAATCAGCCCCAGCATTTT	CAWSVLGGSNQPQHF
many	TRBV6-5	14	TRBJ1-1	.	TGTGCCAGCAGTACCCACTCCATGAACACTGAAGCTTTCTTT	CASSTHSMNTEAFF
many	TRBV5-4	13	TRBJ1-5	.	TGTGCCAGCAGCCTCCAGGGAGATCAGCCCCAGCATTTT	CASSLQGDQPQHF
many	TRBV6-6	15	TRBJ1-5	.	TGTGCCAGCAGTGAGGTTCGACAGAAACATCAGCCCCAGCATTTT	CASSEVRQKHQPQHF
.	TRBV12-3/TRBV12-4	15	TRBJ1-2	.	TGTGCCAGCAGTCCGGGTCGGGGGCTGAACTATGGCTACACCTTC	CASSPGRGLNYGYTF
many	TRBV11-2	16	TRBJ1-4	.	TGTGCCAGCAGCATATGGACCTTTCCAACTAATGAAAAACTGTTTTTT	CASSIWTFPTNEKLFF
many	TRBV20-1	16	TRBJ2-2	TRBD2	TGCAGTGCTAGAGGCGCCCCTAGCGGGGAAATCGGGGAGCTGTTTTTT	CSARGAPSGEIGELFF
.	TRBV20-1	17	TRBJ2-1	TRBD2	TGCAGTGCTAGAGCCCTACGGACTAGCGGGGGGGATTTTGAGCAGTTCTTC	CSARALRTSGGDFEQFF
few	TRBV7-6	14	TRBJ1-1	TRBD1	TGTGCCAGCAGCTTGGGACAGGTGGGGACTGAAGCTTTCTTT	CASSLGQVGTEAFF